This T cell receptor (beta chain) is from a study of blood T cell repertoires in COVID-19. This clone was found a few times. CDR1 is SGHVS and CDR2 is FQNEAQ in the germline V gene. Trimming pared 3 bases from V and 4 bases from J, leaving 15 bases between. This CDR3 has 15 amino acids. Data came from immunoSEQ multiplex PCR; TCRdb stores just in-frame clones and leaves some out. The sample consists of over 200,000 clones, 80% to 90% of them appearing once. The sequenced sample consisted of peripheral blood. This receptor was obtained from a woman at least 80 years old with active or convalescent COVID-19. The chain carries TRBV7-8 and TRBJ1-1; possibly TRBD1 for D (5 bases). CDR3 in DNA: TGTGCCAGCAGCTTTCAGGGCGGCACCCTCACTGAAGCTTTCTTT. Translation: CASSFQGGTLTEAFF.